A single sample is the source of the 21 T cell receptor beta chains below, sequenced in a study of Tregs in tolerant kidney transplant recipients. Recipients received nonmyeloablative bone marrow transplants from related graft donors, with transient mixed chimerism. Generated by immunoSEQ multiplex PCR, the TCRdb table keeps only in-frame clones and is missing some. The sample holds 5,800 or so clones. This material consisted of CD4+ T cells from blood (PBMCs), taken 6 months after the transplant. The receptors shown here come from a human patient who received a combined kidney and bone marrow transplant. A subset of T cells may come from the graft donor.

By frequency, this clone is medium-sized. The read stops 3 residues short of the end of the CDR3; the missing end is completed from the germline J gene. V usage is TRBV30 and J usage is TRBJ2-2; D is ambiguous. Trimming pared 5 bases from V and 6 bases from J, leaving 19 bases between. Germline CDR1 is GTSNPN and CDR2 is SVGIG (reference sequence). The CDR3 runs to 15 residues. CDR3: CAWGRPRNRAGELFF. CDR3 bases read: TGTGCCTGGGGTAGGCCCCGAAATAGGGCCGGGGAG. Full variable domain (outside the CDR3, taken from reference TRBV30 and TRBJ2-2): SQTIHQWPATLVQPVGSPLSLECTVEGTSNPNLYWYRQAAGRGLQLLFYSVGIGQISSEVPQNLSASRPQDRQFILSSKKLLLSDSGFYLCAWGRPRNRAGELFFGEGSRLTVL.

Notes on this clone: The read ends 3 residues shy of where the CDR3 ends; the end is completed using the germline J gene. The chain joins TRBV19 to TRBJ1-1; D not certain. The CDR3 is 14 amino acids. Germline-derived CDR1 and CDR2 are LNHDA and SQIVND (reference sequence). Trimming stripped 5 bases from V and 0 bases from J, with 10 bases between. The CDR3 DNA, read in part, is TGTGCCAGTAGTGCCGGGTCCATGAACACTGAA. Protein: CASSAGSMNTE. The whole CDR3 protein is CASSAGSMNTEAFF.

On this clone: Read coverage stops 3 residues before the CDR3 terminus; the germline J gene supplies the remainder. The J gene is TRBJ2-7, the V gene TRBV5-6; maybe TRBD1 (5 bases). V was trimmed by 0 bases and J by 1 base, leaving 8 bases between them. CDR1 and CDR2 from the germline V gene are SGHDT and YYEEEE. The CDR3 consists of 14 residues. Partial CDR3 DNA: TGTGCCAGCAGCTTGGAGGGGCCGTCCTACGAG. Translating gives CASSLEGPSYE. The entire CDR3 protein reads CASSLEGPSYEQYF.

Of note for this clone: The CDR3 extends 3 residues past the end of the read, so its final part is completed from the germline J gene. The rearrangement links TRBV13 to TRBJ1-1; TRBD1 might be the D (5 bases). The CDR3 runs to 14 residues. Looked up from germline, CDR1 is PRHDT and CDR2 is FYEKMQ (reference sequence). CDR3 region: CASSRGVRDGAAFF. The CDR3 DNA, read in part, is TGTGCCAGCAGCCGCGGAGTCAGGGATGGTGCA.

Comment on this clone: The read finishes 3 residues shy of the CDR3 end, and the germline J gene is used to complete it. The chain carries TRBV28 and TRBJ1-6, with TRBD1 as a possible D gene (6 bases). V was clipped by 4 bases and J by 1 base, with 8 bases between them. Germline-derived CDR1 and CDR2 are MDHEN and SYDVKM. CDR3 size: 15 residues. The CDR3 DNA, read in part, is TGTGCCAGCAGTTCAGACAGGTCCTATAATTCACCC. Its protein product is CASSSDRSYNSP. The full-length CDR3 reads as CASSSDRSYNSPLHF.

This clone counts as medium-sized by frequency. The read ends 3 residues before the CDR3 terminus; that terminus is restored from the germline J gene. V usage is TRBV18 and J usage is TRBJ1-6; D gene ambiguous. CDR1 and CDR2 from the germline V gene are KGHSH and LQKENI. This CDR3 spans 17 amino acids. Trimming removed 6 bases at V and 6 bases at J, with 21 bases between. CDR3 sequence: CASSAGIRTTSNSPLHF. CDR3 DNA, as far as it was read: TGTGCCAGCTCCGCGGGAATCCGGACCACGTCTAATTCACCC.

This CDR3 is CSARDRRLGDLNYGYTF. The part of the CDR3 DNA that was read is TGCAGTGCTAGAGATCGAAGGTTAGGGGATCTAAACTATGGC. The V and J genes are TRBV20-1 and TRBJ1-2, with D perhaps matching TRBD1 (5 bases). The CDR3 end falls 3 residues outside the read, so it is completed with the germline J gene. Germline V gene data show CDR1 as DFQATT and CDR2 as SNEGSKA (reference sequence). The CDR3 sequence is 17 residues long. V was trimmed by 0 bases and J by 2 bases, leaving 19 bases between them.

As for this clone: Sequencing ends 3 residues short of the CDR3 end; the germline J gene provides the rest. The V call is TRBV7-2, the J call TRBJ2-7; the match to TRBD1 covers 8 bases. With 3 bases clipped from V and 0 bases from J, the junction kept 4 bases outside the gene matches. Per germline, CDR1 SGHTA and CDR2 FQGNSA. The CDR3 sequence is 15 residues long. The covered CDR3 bases are TGTGCCAGCAGCTTCGACAGGGGTATCTCCTACGAG. Residues: CASSFDRGISYE. The entire CDR3 protein reads CASSFDRGISYEQYF.

As concerns this clone: Read coverage stops 3 residues before the CDR3 terminus; the germline J gene supplies the remainder. V is TRBV20-1 and J is TRBJ2-5, with 12 bases fitting TRBD2. The CDR3 spans 20 residues. Germline loops: CDR1 DFQATT, CDR2 SNEGSKA (reference sequence). The junction had 24 bases not matched to a gene; V was cut back by 5 bases and J by 5 bases. The sequenced CDR3 bases are TGCAGTGCTGGGGGGCCCTGGGCAGGACTAGCGGGGCTACTGTCGGAGACC. It encodes CSAGGPWAGLAGLLSET. The full-length CDR3 reads as CSAGGPWAGLAGLLSETQYF.

The part of the CDR3 DNA that was read is TGTGCCAGCAGCCCCAGATCGGGGGTAGAGACC. It translates to CASSPRSGVET. The whole CDR3 protein is CASSPRSGVETQYF. This sequence joins TRBV11-3 and TRBJ2-5; tentatively, D is TRBD2 (6 bases). The read stops 3 residues short of the end of the CDR3; the missing end is completed from the germline J gene. Germline CDR1 SGHNT, CDR2 YENEEA. V lost 5 bases and J lost 4, with 14 bases in between. The CDR3 is 14 amino acids.

Measured by frequency, this clone is medium-sized (0.01 to 0.1%). The read ends 3 residues shy of where the CDR3 ends; the end is completed using the germline J gene. This chain links TRBV20-1 with TRBJ2-1; 9 nucleotides match TRBD2. V gave up 0 bases and J gave up 0 bases; unmatched junction bases: 9. CDR1 is DFQATT, CDR2 SNEGSKA, per germline (reference sequence). The CDR3 totals 18 residues. The CDR3 sequence: CSARDRLGSGSSYNEQFF. The DNA read from the CDR3 is TGCAGTGCTAGAGATCGCCTCGGTAGCGGGAGCTCCTACAATGAG.

CDR3 DNA (partial): TGTGCCAGCAGCCAAGCCCAAAAGGCCTACGAG. Translation gives CASSQAQKAYE. The complete CDR3 protein is CASSQAQKAYEQYF. This chain uses TRBV4-2 with TRBJ2-7; D unclear. The read terminates 3 residues ahead of where the CDR3 ends, so the germline J gene completes it. V gave up 1 base and J gave up 2 bases, with 9 bases separating them. CDR1 is LGHNA and CDR2 is YNFKEQ in the germline V gene. There are 14 residues in the CDR3.

Points on this clone: The read ends 3 residues before the CDR3 terminus; that terminus is restored from the germline J gene. V usage is TRBV7-6 and J usage is TRBJ2-1, with TRBD2 matching 13 bases. This CDR3 has 18 amino acids. Germline CDR1 SGHVS, CDR2 FNYEAQ. V lost 6 bases to trimming and J lost 4 bases; unmatched junction nucleotides: 12. Incomplete CDR3 DNA: TGTGCCAGCAGTCTCCCGGCCGGGACTAGCGGGATATACAATGAG. Translating it yields CASSLPAGTSGIYNE. From start to end, the CDR3 is CASSLPAGTSGIYNEQFF.

Considering frequency, this clone is medium-sized. With the read ending 3 residues before the CDR3 end, the germline J gene is used to fill in that end. The chain carries TRBV5-1 and TRBJ1-4, with TRBD1 matching over 11 bases. Germline values: CDR1 SGHRS, CDR2 YFSETQ. The trim removed 4 bases at V and 3 bases at J, leaving 8 bases unmatched. This CDR3 has 17 amino acids. CDR3 DNA (partial): TGCGCCAGCAGCGCAGGACAGGGGGCTTATTCTAATGAAAAA. Amino acids: CASSAGQGAYSNEK. The CDR3 as a whole reads CASSAGQGAYSNEKLFF. The complete variable domain, with remaining parts taken from reference TRBV5-1 and TRBJ1-4, reads KAGVTQTPRYLIKTRGQQVTLSCSPISGHRSVSWYQQTPGQGLQFLFEYFSETQRNKGNFPGRFSGRQFSNSRSEMNVSTLELGDSALYLCASSAGQGAYSNEKLFFGSGTQLSVL.

Here the CDR3 reads CSVGGTGGGYSEKLFF. CDR3 DNA (partial): TGCAGCGTTGGTGGGACAGGGGGCGGGTATAGTGAAAAA. The chain recombines TRBV29-1 with TRBJ1-4; 12 bases are a match to TRBD1. Read coverage stops 3 residues before the CDR3 terminus; the germline J gene supplies the remainder. The CDR3 covers 16 residues. Unmatched junction bases numbered 10, after V lost 4 bases and J lost 7 bases. Germline V CDR1 and CDR2: SQVTM, ANQGSEA. The variable domain in full, completed from reference TRBV29-1 and TRBJ1-4, reads SAVISQKPSRDICQRGTSLTIQCQVDSQVTMMFWYRQQPGQSLTLIATANQGSEATYESGFVIDKFPISRPNLTFSTLTVSNMSPEDSSIYLCSVGGTGGGYSEKLFFGSGTQLSVL.

This clone is identified as medium-sized (0.01 to 0.1%) from frequency. The read is 3 residues too short to cover the CDR3 end, so that end is filled in from the germline J gene. The V call is TRBV29-1, the J call TRBJ2-4, with TRBD1 identical over 7 bases. Germline V gene lookup returns CDR1 SQVTM and CDR2 ANQGSEA. This CDR3 has 13 amino acids. V was pared by 5 bases and J by 1 base, with 2 bases of the junction left unmatched. CDR3 amino acids: CSVKDRAKNIQYF. Incomplete CDR3 DNA: TGCAGCGTTAAGGACAGGGCCAAAAACATT. Full variable domain (missing parts from reference TRBV29-1 and TRBJ2-4): SAVISQKPSRDICQRGTSLTIQCQVDSQVTMMFWYRQQPGQSLTLIATANQGSEATYESGFVIDKFPISRPNLTFSTLTVSNMSPEDSSIYLCSVKDRAKNIQYFGAGTRLSVL.

Note on this clone: The read gets to within 3 residues of the CDR3 end, and the germline J gene fills in the rest. V gene TRBV5-1 combines with J gene TRBJ2-7; TRBD1 matches 7 bases. Germline V gene lookup returns CDR1 SGHRS and CDR2 YFSETQ. The CDR3 has 14 residues. Losses at the gene ends were 7 bases for V and 4 bases for J; bases not matched to a gene: 11. This chain's CDR3 is CASGTNRGRYEQYF. CDR3 DNA (partial): TGCGCCAGCGGAACCAACAGGGGAAGGTACGAG.

Turning to this clone: The read stops 3 residues short of the end of the CDR3; the missing end is completed from the germline J gene. This chain connects TRBV28 to TRBJ2-7, with a possible D match to TRBD1 (6 bases). The CDR3 is 17 residues long. Between the trimmed V and J ends, which lost 5 bases and 4 bases, there was a span of 24 bases. The germline CDR1 and CDR2 sequences are MDHEN and SYDVKM. This CDR3 reads CASSQTGIWGREYEQYF. The sequenced part of the CDR3 DNA is TGTGCCAGCAGTCAGACAGGCATCTGGGGCCGGGAATACGAG.

Remarks on this clone: The read halts 3 residues ahead of the CDR3 end, with the missing end drawn from the germline J gene. The J gene is TRBJ2-7, the V gene TRBV30, with D perhaps TRBD2 (5 bases). The CDR3 runs 12 residues. V shed 5 bases and J shed 6 bases, with 14 bases lying between them. Germline V CDR1 and CDR2: GTSNPN, SVGIG (reference sequence). CDR3 DNA (partial): TGTGCCTGGGCTAACACTCGGGGCGAG. Amino acid sequence: CAWANTRGE. The whole CDR3 protein is CAWANTRGEQYF.

Concerning this clone: The read falls 3 residues short of the CDR3 end, and the missing part is taken from the germline J gene. The chain combines TRBV24-1 with TRBJ2-1, with TRBD2 matching over 9 bases. Trimming cost V 3 bases and J 8 bases; bases outside gene matches: 4. Germline CDR1 KGHDR, CDR2 SFDVKD. This CDR3 spans 14 amino acids. The CDR3 sequence is CATSDPSGTHEQFF. The CDR3 bases that were read are TGTGCCACCAGTGATCCTAGCGGGACGCATGAG.

Comment on this clone: The CDR3 extends 3 residues past the end of the read, so its final part is completed from the germline J gene. The chain uses TRBV4-2 and TRBJ2-7, with 8 bases lining up with TRBD1. The CDR3 consists of 16 residues. V lost 0 bases and J lost 2; bases outside the gene matches: 6. From germline, CDR1 is LGHNA and CDR2 YNFKEQ. CDR3 DNA, as far as it was read: TGTGCCAGCAGCCAAGATTTCGGACAGGGAACCTACGAG. Translated: CASSQDFGQGTYE. The whole CDR3 protein is CASSQDFGQGTYEQYF.